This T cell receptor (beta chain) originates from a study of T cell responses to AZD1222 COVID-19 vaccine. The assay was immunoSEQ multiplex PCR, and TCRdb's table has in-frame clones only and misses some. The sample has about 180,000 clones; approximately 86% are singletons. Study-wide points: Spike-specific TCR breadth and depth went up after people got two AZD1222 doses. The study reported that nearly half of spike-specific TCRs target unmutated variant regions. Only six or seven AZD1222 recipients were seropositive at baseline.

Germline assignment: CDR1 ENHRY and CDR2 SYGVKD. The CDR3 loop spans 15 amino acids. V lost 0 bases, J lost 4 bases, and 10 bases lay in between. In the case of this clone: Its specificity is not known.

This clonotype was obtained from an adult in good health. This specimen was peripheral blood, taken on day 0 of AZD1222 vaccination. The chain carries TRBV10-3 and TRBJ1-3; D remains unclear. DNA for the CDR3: TGTGCCATCAGTGAGTCTCGGAGGGAAGGAAACACCATATATTTT. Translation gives CAISESRREGNTIYF.